This TCR beta chain was obtained from a study of T-cell memory formation after mild COVID-19. TCRdb called the 5' RACE reads again in MiXCR, with one record for every CDR3 protein. The table includes a few hundred thousand distinct CDR3 sequences, under 12% detected once. V shed 5 bases and J 2 bases; nucleotides not matched to a gene: 8. Germline assignment: CDR1 MNHEY and CDR2 SMNVEV (reference sequence). The CDR3 sequence is 15 residues long. The chain links TRBV27 to TRBJ2-7; 8 bases agree with TRBD1. The source of this sequence is a man aged 18 to 30 who had mild COVID-19 (a few samples of this study predate the infection). Cell type and time point are not known. Sequenced input: PBMCs or a T cell subset sorted from them (not recorded which). CDR3 sequence: CASSTDRGRTYEQYF. In nucleotides, the CDR3 is TGTGCCAGCAGTACCGACAGGGGACGGACCTACGAGCAGTACTTC.